Listed here are 15 T cell receptor beta chains from one sample, sequenced in a study of radiation and T cells in renal cell carcinoma. Sequenced by immunoSEQ multiplex PCR; TCRdb stores in-frame clones only, minus some. The sample shows 150,000 or so clones, over 75% of them seen only once. Time point denoted: baseline pretreatment blood. Treatment in this sample: 15 Gy SBRT to primary tumor, nephrectomy 4 weeks later. The sequenced sample was blood, obtained from a patient whose treatment included radiotherapy and nephrectomy. The receptors shown here come from a woman in her forties or fifties with renal cell carcinoma.

J is TRBJ1-5 and V is TRBV19; 7 bases are shared with TRBD1. Losses at the gene ends were 6 bases for V and 5 bases for J; bases not matched to a gene: 4. Germline values: CDR1 LNHDA, CDR2 SQIVND (reference sequence). This CDR3 is built from 13 residues. This CDR3 is CASSPDRDQPQHF. The CDR3, as DNA: TGTGCCAGTAGCCCTGACAGGGATCAGCCCCAGCATTTT. Drawing the rest from reference TRBV19 and TRBJ1-5, the complete variable domain is DGGITQSPKYLFRKEGQNVTLSCEQNLNHDAMYWYRQDPGQGLRLIYYSQIVNDFQKGDIAEGYSVSREKKESFPLTVTSAQKNPTAFYLCASSPDRDQPQHFGDGTRLSIL.

The rearrangement joins TRBV12-5 to TRBJ2-5; D uncertain. The length of the CDR3 is 11 residues. Germline assignment: CDR1 LGHNT and CDR2 FRNRAP. V dropped 5 bases and J dropped 5 bases, with 6 bases sitting between them. The CDR3 DNA follows: TGTGCTAGTGGTATCGAGGAGACCCAGTACTTC. Amino acid sequence: CASGIEETQYF.

The genes are TRBV19 and TRBJ1-4; D gene unclear. Deletions cut 3 bases from V and 5 bases from J, with 7 bases between. The CDR3 contains 13 residues. CDR1 and CDR2 (germline): LNHDA, SQIVND (reference sequence). This CDR3 is CASSMSRNEKLFF. As DNA, the CDR3 is TGTGCCAGTAGTATGAGCAGAAATGAAAAACTGTTTTTT.

The chain combines TRBV30 with TRBJ2-7, with D hard to call. Germline loops: CDR1 GTSNPN, CDR2 SVGIG (reference sequence). This CDR3 contains 12 residues. V lost 3 bases, J lost 3 bases, and 9 bases lay in between. CDR3 DNA: TGTGCCTGGAGCCCTCTATTCTACGAGCAGTACTTC. This gives the protein CAWSPLFYEQYF.

This chain uses TRBV6-1 with TRBJ2-7, with unresolved D. This CDR3 has 13 amino acids. Germline lookup yields CDR1 MNHNS and CDR2 SASEGT. Trimming pared 6 bases from V and 0 bases from J, leaving 9 bases between. This chain's CDR3 is CASRLDRSYEQYF. CDR3 nucleotide sequence: TGTGCCAGCAGACTGGACCGCTCCTACGAGCAGTACTTC.

CDR3 in DNA: TGTGCCAGCAGTGAAATCGGTGGGGGAGCTTTCTTT. Residues: CASSEIGGGAFF. The chain combines TRBV6-1 with TRBJ1-1, with D perhaps TRBD1 (5 bases). Trimming cost V 2 bases and J 10 bases, with 11 bases left between them. The CDR3 covers 12 residues. Looked up from germline, CDR1 is MNHNS and CDR2 is SASEGT.

The chain links TRBV2 to TRBJ2-1, with 7 bases identical to TRBD1. This CDR3 has 13 residues. From germline, CDR1 is SNHLY and CDR2 FYNNEI. V gave up 6 bases and J gave up 5 bases; unmatched junction bases: 4. This chain's CDR3 is CASRKQGNNEQFF. The DNA for the CDR3 is TGTGCCAGCAGGAAACAGGGGAACAATGAGCAGTTCTTC.

The rearrangement links TRBV9 to TRBJ2-5; a weak D match, TRBD2 (5 bases). Germline lookup yields CDR1 SGDLS and CDR2 YYNGEE. The CDR3 consists of 15 residues. V was shortened by 1 base and J by 5 bases, with 15 bases between the two germline ends. The CDR3 region has the DNA TGTGCCAGCAGCGTATCGGGAAGGGTCTACGAGACCCAGTACTTC. It encodes CASSVSGRVYETQYF.

The chain is built from TRBV19 and TRBJ1-5, with D tentatively TRBD1 (5 bases). The V gene lost 3 bases and the J gene lost 2 bases, with 8 bases spanning the gap. Germline V lookup: CDR1 LNHDA, CDR2 SQIVND (reference sequence). The CDR3 extends over 14 amino acids. CDR3 coding DNA: TGTGCCAGTAGTATGGGGCGTCGCAATCAGCCCCAGCATTTT. Protein: CASSMGRRNQPQHF.

Only one count was recorded for this clone. The chain has TRBV27 and TRBJ1-4, with D unresolved. The V end was cut by 2 bases, the J end by 8 bases, with 15 bases between. CDR3 length equals 15 residues. Looked up from germline, CDR1 is MNHEY and CDR2 is SMNVEV (reference sequence). CDR3 nucleotide sequence: TGTGCCAGCAGTTTAAGTTTTGGGGTGGGCGAAAAACTGTTTTTT. It yields the protein CASSLSFGVGEKLFF.

V is TRBV11-2 and J is TRBJ1-1; D ambiguous. The CDR3 is 13 amino acids. V gave up 1 base and J gave up 11 bases, with 14 bases separating them. Germline V gives CDR1 SGHAT, CDR2 FQNNGV. CDR3: CASSLGQDGMAFF. In DNA, the CDR3 is TGTGCCAGCAGCTTAGGGCAGGATGGGATGGCTTTCTTT.

The chain uses TRBV6-5 and TRBJ1-2, with D hard to call. CDR1 MNHEY and CDR2 SVGAGI come from the germline V gene. V lost 0 bases, J lost 8 bases, and 16 bases lay in between. The CDR3 contains 15 residues. CDR3 loop: CASSYSIGRLTGYTF. The CDR3 DNA sequence: TGTGCCAGCAGTTACTCGATTGGGCGGCTCACCGGCTACACCTTC.

This clone was seen just once. The CDR3 sequence: CASRSQGANYGYTF. The CDR3 bases are TGTGCCAGCAGATCCCAGGGGGCGAACTATGGCTACACCTTC. The chain is built from TRBV6-5 and TRBJ1-2, with TRBD1 matching 8 bases. The V segment lost 6 bases and the J segment 2 bases; nucleotides outside the gene matches: 5. CDR1 is MNHEY, CDR2 SVGAGI, per germline. This CDR3 is 14 amino acids long.

This sequence joins TRBV11-2 and TRBJ1-6; D is ambiguous. CDR3 length: 14 residues. V lost 3 bases and J lost 7, with 10 bases in between. Looked up from germline, CDR1 is SGHAT and CDR2 is FQNNGV. The CDR3 spells CASSFAQTNSPLHF. CDR3 nucleotides: TGTGCCAGCAGCTTCGCCCAGACCAATTCACCCCTCCACTTT.

CDR3 amino acids: CASSTAGQGGDEQFF. As DNA, the CDR3 is TGTGCCAGTAGTACCGCGGGCCAGGGTGGCGATGAGCAGTTCTTC. The V gene is TRBV19, the J gene TRBJ2-1; D may be TRBD1 or TRBD2 (5 bases each). V shed 4 bases and J shed 8 bases, with 18 bases lying between them. The CDR3 length is 15 residues. The germline gives CDR1 LNHDA, CDR2 SQIVND (reference sequence).